This TCR beta chain was observed in a study of shared clonotypes between healthy human individuals. Whole-study context: Three plates were used per donor for CD4 naive, three for CD4 memory, two for CD8 naive and one for CD8 memory.

It was at deep level that the assay was run. The data were produced by immunoSEQ multiplex PCR, yet TCRdb's version contains in-frame clones alone and is incomplete. The repertoire consists of about 2 million clones, with roughly 95% occurring once and the leading ten covering roughly 1%. The V gene end was trimmed by 4 bases and the J gene end by 1 base; junction bases not matched to a gene: 6. CDR3 length: 17 amino acids. From germline, CDR1 is SGHVS and CDR2 FQNEAQ. Naive CD8 isolation took CD45RO-negative cells positively selected for CCR7 and excluded terminally differentiated effector memory CD45RA+ cells. Donors, without exception, were Caucasian adults residing in Nashville, Tennessee.

The chain links TRBV7-8 to TRBJ2-7, with 14 bases aligning to TRBD2. The source is a man younger than 35 in good health. The specimen sequenced was naive CD8+ T cells sorted from blood. The CDR3 sequence: CASSSGLAGGYSYEQYF. As DNA, the CDR3 is TGTGCCAGCAGCTCAGGACTAGCGGGAGGTTATTCCTACGAGCAGTACTTC.